This T cell receptor beta chain was sequenced in a study of blood T cell repertoires in COVID-19 (dated by TCRdb to the early 2020s). About the study as a whole: The collaborator samples originated in the United States, Italy and Spain and spanned the acute and convalescent phases of COVID-19. The material from the prospective study consisted of cDNA or gDNA derived from T cells, B-cell-depleted T cells, or PBMCs. Subjects who had been exposed to COVID-19, were actively infected with it, or had recovered from it provided the deeply sampled blood TCRbeta repertoires that made up the dataset. The repertoires were released in a freely available public database meant as a resource for research on the immune response to SARS-CoV-2. Samples were obtained from the ongoing ImmuneRACE study (first 160 participants) and from 950 to 1,500 subjects provided by 6 global collaborators. A de-identified subject ID, COVID-19 status, age in years and sex were almost always included in the sample metadata. Where available, HLA class I and class II types were obtained from metadata supplied by the sample provider rather than from assay-based typing. Paper-wide results and their limitations: The amount of clinical and demographic metadata varied by source and participant and was provided uncurated.

A note on this clone: The target of this receptor is not known. Per-base qualities were not stored, and no clone one base away is much larger.

TCRbeta CDR3 regions were amplified from genomic DNA by means of the immunoSEQ Assay, a bias-controlled multiplex PCR. In the original analysis: The number of nucleated cells in each sample was estimated from the amplification of reference gene primers within the assay. To quantify the absolute abundance of each unique TCRbeta CDR3 rearrangement, sequence reads were collapsed and filtered. For each sample, productive Simpson clonality was calculated as the square root of Simpson's diversity index across productive rearrangements. TCRdb limited this immuneACCESS table to in-frame rearrangements with V and J called. A share of clones is missing; checked studies link under half to unresolved V genes, and the rest is unexplained. V and J calls plus clone size are reproduced from that table; the DNA served to infer D and trimming. A total of roughly 290,000 clones appear in this sample, 80% to 95% of them only once. Nearly 7% of the sample belongs to the ten largest clones.

From a lookup of the germline V gene (reference sequence), CDR1 and CDR2 are LNHDA and SQIVND. Including the terminal cysteine and phenylalanine, the CDR3 comprises 14 residues. The CDR3 DNA has 42 bases and is translated from base 1. V trim: 6 bases; J trim: 3 bases; unmatched bases: 7. One collaborating source in Seattle enrolled patients while the patients were actively infected and followed the patients over time throughout the course of disease. Whole blood was collected in K2EDTA tubes by collaborating institutions according to the institutions' own protocols. Collaborator samples were shipped for TCRbeta analysis as frozen whole blood, isolated PBMCs, or DNA extracted from either sample type.

This TCR was recovered from a woman aged 30 to 39 with COVID-19, enrolled during active disease. Rearrangement joined TRBV19 to TRBJ1-2, with TRBD1 identical over 7 junction bases. Source material: peripheral blood. The CDR3 sequence is CASSLRGLDYGYTF. The nucleotide sequence reads as follows: TGTGCCAGTAGCCTAAGGGGGCTGGACTATGGCTACACCTTC.